This T cell receptor (beta chain) was identified during a study of blood T cell repertoires in COVID-19. Turning to the study itself: Acute and convalescent COVID-19 samples came from the United States, Italy and Spain. T cells, B-cell-depleted T cells, or PBMCs provided the cDNA or gDNA that served as material.

Source study methods: Scientists estimated how many nucleated cells there were by amplifying reference gene primers. The data were produced by immunoSEQ multiplex PCR, yet TCRdb's version contains in-frame clones alone and is incomplete. For V, J and clone size, that table is used; D and trimming come from the DNA. Altogether about 59,000 clones are present, about 90% being singletons, with the ten largest covering approximately 5%. The CDR3 is 14 residues long. Trimming left V 0 bases short and J 7 bases short, with 12 bases between. Looked up from germline, CDR1 is SGHRS and CDR2 is YFSETQ. The TCR originated in a man older than 75 in a cohort sampled during active COVID-19. The chain combines TRBV5-1 with TRBJ2-3, with D possibly TRBD1 on 5 matching bases. The sample comprised peripheral blood. CDR3 bases: TGCGCCAGCAGCTTGGATAGGGGCGCCTATACGCAGTATTTT. Amino acids: CASSLDRGAYTQYF. The whole variable domain, filled in from reference TRBV5-1 and TRBJ2-3, reads KAGVTQTPRYLIKTRGQQVTLSCSPISGHRSVSWYQQTPGQGLQFLFEYFSETQRNKGNFPGRFSGRQFSNSRSEMNVSTLELGDSALYLCASSLDRGAYTQYFGPGTRLTVL.